The sequence of this T cell receptor (beta chain) was determined in a study of CD8 T cells in Susac syndrome (dated 2019 in TCRdb). In terms of the full investigation: The study used repertoire sequencing to test whether antigen drove CD8+ T cell activation and differentiation in Susac syndrome. Paper-wide results and their limitations: The study acknowledged that relatively few individuals were included in the TCR sequencing and HLA analysis.

RNA was extracted using the RNeasy kit, and about 0.45 to 1 ug of the RNA was reverse transcribed with random hexamers. TCR beta CDR3 regions were amplified with the immunoSEQ multiplex PCR assay covering 54 Vbeta and 13 Jbeta segments. To correct PCR amplification bias, a synthetic template baseline was used for both primer optimization and computational correction. From the authors' description of their analysis: Reads were annotated to V, D and J genes per IMGT and analyzed with immunoSEQ Analyzer, keeping only productive sequences. Clonality was computed as one minus Shannon entropy normalized by log2 of the number of productive unique sequences. For each patient and control, public and private clones were evaluated within the 100 most prevalent clones. Clones were defined as Susac-specific if absent from the healthy and MS cohorts, from under 1,200 published viral clones and from other ImmuneACCESS disease sequences. In-frame beta chains were kept once TCRdb had trimmed the public reads at Q25 with fastp and called clones with MiXCR. Rows are combined by CDR3 protein, so each entry shows the most common genes and DNA. The V and J calls come from TCRdb's annotation, not from the publication. The sample table records about 200,000 distinct CDR3 sequences; roughly 96% of these occur just once. The ten largest clones represent 0.1% of the sample.

As to this clonotype: The antigen this receptor binds is unknown. There are no base qualities to consult, and no much larger clone falls within one base.

CDR1 is given as SGHTA and CDR2 as FQGNSA, both from the germline V gene. Here V drops 5 bases and J drops 1 base, and the junction holds 4 bases not matched to any gene. The CDR3 goes from the cysteine to the phenylalanine over 14 residues. Only the CDR3 region is kept as DNA, spanning 42 bases read in frame from base 1. Peripheral blood CD8+ and CD4+ T cells from healthy donors, Susac syndrome patients and multiple sclerosis patients were profiled using high-throughput TCR beta sequencing. Healthy donors were included as age- and sex-matched controls. Bulk CD8+ and CD4+ T cells were purified by magnetic negative isolation, whereas CD8+ TEMRA cells were enriched by FACS. Blood was collected in EDTA tubes and processed within 24 hours, with PBMCs isolated through density gradient centrifugation. PBMCs intended for TCR sequencing were cryopreserved in liquid nitrogen and were subsequently thawed in a 37 degrees C water bath. A purity of at least 90% was achieved for sorted or isolated CD4+, CD8+ and CD8+ TEMRA cells.

The sequence derives from a human donor in good health. Rearrangement joined TRBV7-2 to TRBJ1-1, and TRBD1 aligns with 7 junction nucleotides. Source material: CD4+ T cells from PBMCs. For the CDR3, the sequence is CASSVRDRNTEAFF. The DNA reads as follows: TGTGCCAGCAGCGTCCGGGACAGGAACACTGAAGCTTTCTTT.